Presented here are 7 T cell receptor beta chains from one specimen sequenced in a study of post-analysis software for immune sequencing data. Unique molecular identifiers featured in each of the TCR beta cDNA libraries. A single record per CDR3 protein comes from TCRdb applying MiXCR to the PCR reads. The sample shows 500,000 to 600,000 distinct CDR3 sequences, 44% of them seen only once. The antigens these receptors bind are not known. Study results and caveats: The five TRBV segments detected at higher frequency in patients than in controls included TRBV5-6, TRBV5-1 and TRBV20-1.

The specimen sequenced was blood. The receptors originated from a girl aged 5-17 years with multiple sclerosis.

The rearrangement links TRBV9 to TRBJ2-5; unclear D gene. Germline V gives CDR1 SGDLS, CDR2 YYNGEE. The CDR3 loop spans 13 amino acids. V lost 0 bases and J lost 2, with 5 bases in between. The CDR3 sequence: CASSVGPQETQYF. CDR3 in DNA: TGTGCCAGCAGCGTAGGGCCACAAGAGACCCAGTACTTC.

This chain links TRBV7-2 with TRBJ2-3; maybe TRBD2 (6 bases). V dropped 5 bases and J dropped 4 bases, with 22 bases sitting between them. From germline, CDR1 is SGHTA and CDR2 FQGNSA. The CDR3 contains 17 residues. The CDR3 region has the DNA TGTGCCAGCAGCCCCAGGGCCGAGCGGGCACAACCAGATACGCAGTATTTT. Protein sequence: CASSPRAERAQPDTQYF.

Only one count was recorded for this clonotype. This chain links TRBV29-1 with TRBJ2-7, with a tentative D call TRBD1 (5 bases). Germline values: CDR1 SQVTM, CDR2 ANQGSEA. This CDR3 has 13 amino acids. CDR3 bases: TGCAGTGCCAGGGCAGAGCCGTCCTACGAGCAGTACTTC. Translated, it gives CSARAEPSYEQYF.

The J gene is TRBJ2-3, the V gene TRBV29-1; D is possibly TRBD2 (5 bases). Per the germline V gene, CDR1 is SQVTM and CDR2 is ANQGSEA. The CDR3 has 12 residues. V gave up 6 bases and J gave up 2 bases, with 9 bases separating them. The CDR3 sequence: CSVDYSTDTQYF. The CDR3 coding sequence is TGCAGCGTCGACTACTCCACAGATACGCAGTATTTT.

The sample holds a few counts of this clonotype. V gene TRBV5-1 combines with J gene TRBJ1-4, with unresolved D. Germline V lookup: CDR1 SGHRS, CDR2 YFSETQ. There are 14 residues in the CDR3. V lost 4 bases to trimming and J lost 6 bases, with 13 bases between them. The CDR3, as DNA: TGCGCCAGCAGCGTCAACAGATACTATGAAAAACTGTTTTTT. Its protein product is CASSVNRYYEKLFF.

The table lists this clonotype with a few counts. The J gene is TRBJ1-2, the V gene TRBV5-1; D might be TRBD1 (6 bases). The length of the CDR3 is 14 residues. V was cut by 4 bases and J by 7 bases, with 17 bases left in between. Germline V gives CDR1 SGHRS, CDR2 YFSETQ. The CDR3 reads CASSPGTRKSGYTF. Here the CDR3 DNA reads TGCGCCAGCAGCCCTGGGACACGGAAATCTGGCTACACCTTC. Based on the CDR3 plus reference TRBV5-1 and TRBJ1-2, the full variable domain is KAGVTQTPRYLIKTRGQQVTLSCSPISGHRSVSWYQQTPGQGLQFLFEYFSETQRNKGNFPGRFSGRQFSNSRSEMNVSTLELGDSALYLCASSPGTRKSGYTFGSGTRLTVV.

The chain joins TRBV29-1 to TRBJ2-1; 9 nucleotides agree with TRBD1. The V gene's germline CDR1 is SQVTM and CDR2 ANQGSEA. Trimming took 4 bases from V and 9 from J; bases not matched to a gene: 7. This CDR3 is built from 13 residues. CDR3 bases: TGCAGCGTTGTCGTTGGGACAGGGAGTGAGCAGTTCTTC. Encoded protein: CSVVVGTGSEQFF.